This T cell receptor (beta chain) appears in the sequencing data of a study of CD8+CD57+ T cells in acquired aplastic anemia. The overall study: Sorted CD4+ and CD8+ cells yielded about 3.1 ug of DNA on average. Findings of the study overall: Around 29 shared CD8+ CDR3s appeared highly expressed within patients' immunodominant clones.

Genomic DNA, the template, was used for profiling of the TCR beta VDJ and CDR3. TCRdb passed the reads through MiXCR, listing each CDR3 protein once. Seen here are some 200,000 distinct CDR3 sequences, approximately 50% observed once, and the top ten hold about 9.7%. The CDR3 loop spans 15 amino acids. Germline values: CDR1 SEHNR, CDR2 FQNEAQ (reference sequence). V shed 5 bases and J 5 bases; nucleotides not matched to a gene: 9. This clonotype has a count of ten or more. Its specificity is not known. Only patients with CD8+CD57+ cell expansion on flow cytometry were chosen for sequencing. Severe acquired aplastic anemia was the diagnosis recorded for all patients. At blood sampling, none of the patients had yet received therapy.

The sequence derives from a human donor with aplastic anemia. The sample consisted of sorted CD4+, CD8+, or CD8+CD57+ T cells (not recorded which) from PBMCs. The J gene is TRBJ1-2, the V gene TRBV7-9; 9 positions agree with TRBD1. The CDR3 region has the DNA TGTGCCAGCAGCCCGGGGCGGGACAGGGTTTATGGCTACACCTTC. The encoded protein is CASSPGRDRVYGYTF.